A single sample is the source of the 11 T cell receptor beta chains below, sequenced in a study of T cell responses to AZD1222 COVID-19 vaccine. Sequencing used immunoSEQ multiplex PCR; TCRdb keeps in-frame clones, though not all of them. The data hold roughly 120,000 clones, with around 90% observed a single time. This specimen was peripheral blood, taken 28 days after the second AZD1222 dose. These receptor sequences come from an adult who received the AZD1222 COVID-19 vaccine.

V is TRBV24-1 and J is TRBJ2-3; 7 nucleotides align to TRBD2. Germline V gene data show CDR1 as KGHDR and CDR2 as SFDVKD. The CDR3 is 15 residues long. Trimming at V came to 4 bases and at J to 1 base, leaving 4 bases not matched to a gene. The CDR3, as DNA: TGTGCCACCAGTGACCTAGCGGATCGCACAGATACGCAGTATTTT. It encodes CATSDLADRTDTQYF.

This chain joins TRBV3-1 (or the pseudogene TRBV3-2) and TRBJ1-2; a weak D match, TRBD1 (5 bases). V lost 4 bases, J lost 12 bases, and 15 bases lay in between. The V gene's germline CDR1 is LGHDT and CDR2 YNNKEL (reference sequence). The CDR3 consists of 12 residues. CDR3 coding DNA: TGTGCCAGCAGCCTCCCTTTAGCAGGGCACACCTTC. Protein sequence: CASSLPLAGHTF.

The chain combines TRBV6-5 with TRBJ1-1, with D tentatively TRBD1 (6 bases). V was shortened by 7 bases and J by 2 bases, with 17 bases between the two germline ends. Germline V gene data show CDR1 as MNHEY and CDR2 as SVGAGI. The CDR3 loop spans 15 amino acids. The CDR3: CASMVLLTGNTEAFF. CDR3 coding DNA: TGTGCCAGCATGGTCCTCCTGACAGGCAACACTGAAGCTTTCTTT.

The chain couples TRBV10-1 to TRBJ2-3; 10 nucleotides match TRBD2. The V segment lost 10 bases and the J segment 4 bases; nucleotides outside the gene matches: 11. The CDR3 sequence is 15 residues long. The germline V gene encodes CDR1 WNHNN and CDR2 SYGVQD (reference sequence). The CDR3 region is CATDFGLAGADTQYF. CDR3 DNA sequence: TGCGCCACCGACTTCGGGCTAGCGGGAGCAGATACGCAGTATTTT.

The chain links TRBV2 to TRBJ1-5; weak D call: TRBD1 (5 bases). There are 18 residues in the CDR3. V was shortened by 3 bases and J by 0 bases, with 18 bases between the two germline ends. Germline loops: CDR1 SNHLY, CDR2 FYNNEI. The DNA of the CDR3 is TGTGCCAGCAGTGACTCGGGACGGACGGGGTATAGCAATCAGCCCCAGCATTTT. It specifies CASSDSGRTGYSNQPQHF.

The chain uses TRBV5-4 and TRBJ2-5; TRBD2 agrees at 8 bases. Losses at the gene ends were 2 bases for V and 5 bases for J; bases not matched to a gene: 11. CDR3 length: 16 residues. Per germline, CDR1 SGHNT and CDR2 YYREEE (reference sequence). In DNA, the CDR3 is TGTGCCAGCAGCTTCCCGCGGGGCGGGGGGCGTGAGACCCAGTACTTC. Protein product: CASSFPRGGGRETQYF.

The table lists this clone with a count of one. This chain joins TRBV29-1 and TRBJ1-1, with unresolved D. CDR1 and CDR2 from the germline V gene are SQVTM and ANQGSEA. The CDR3 extends over 15 amino acids. The V end lost 3 bases, the J end lost 2 bases, and 16 bases lay between the germline ends. CDR3 region: CSVDLARQVNTEAFF. As DNA, the CDR3 is TGCAGCGTTGATCTCGCTCGCCAGGTCAACACTGAAGCTTTCTTT.

The gene calls are TRBV19 and TRBJ1-5, with 9 nucleotides matching TRBD1. V lost 6 bases to trimming and J lost 6 bases; unmatched junction nucleotides: 9. The CDR3 runs 15 residues. Germline loops: CDR1 LNHDA, CDR2 SQIVND (reference sequence). CDR3 coding DNA: TGTGCCAGTAGGTATACAGGACAGGGGAGTCAGCCCCAGCATTTT. Its translation: CASRYTGQGSQPQHF.

This clone was seen just once. V is TRBV10-3 and J is TRBJ1-2; D is unresolved. This CDR3 is 14 amino acids long. The V and J ends lost 10 bases and 7 bases respectively, with 22 bases between them. Germline V lookup: CDR1 ENHRY, CDR2 SYGVKD. CDR3 in DNA: TGTGCCACCAATCCCACCTTAAGGCTATCTGGCTACACCTTC. Translating gives CATNPTLRLSGYTF.

The rearrangement links TRBV5-4 to TRBJ1-1; TRBD1 agrees at 7 bases. Trimming took 4 bases from V and 2 from J; bases not matched to a gene: 20. CDR1 is SGHNT, CDR2 YYREEE, per germline (reference sequence). The CDR3 runs to 19 residues. The CDR3 here is CASSANPGGRLLTNTEAFF. The CDR3 bases are TGTGCCAGCAGCGCAAACCCAGGGGGACGGCTTCTCACTAACACTGAAGCTTTCTTT.

Here the CDR3 DNA reads TGCGCCAGCAGGCCGGATAGCAATCAGCCCCAGCATTTT. This sequence encodes CASRPDSNQPQHF. The chain employs TRBV5-1 and TRBJ1-5; D not certain. Germline V gives CDR1 SGHRS, CDR2 YFSETQ. V was clipped by 5 bases and J by 0 bases, with 6 bases between them. The CDR3 is made up of 13 amino acids.